The 12 T cell receptor beta chains given below trace back to one sample, sequenced in a study of esophageal squamous cell carcinoma under preoperative chemotherapy. Indicated time point: after preoperative PTX-NDP chemotherapy. TCRdb used MiXCR to reprocess the PCR reads, holding one entry per CDR3 protein. This table has around 34,000 distinct CDR3 sequences, around 50% appearing once. Sample acquisition took place from a patient given preoperative chemotherapy. The origin of the receptors is a human donor with esophageal squamous cell carcinoma. The donor label of this sample is uncertain.

As regards this clonotype: The junction and the germline gene differ at one end; a read error may be behind it. V usage is TRBV7-6 and J usage is TRBJ2-5; TRBD1 might be the D (5 bases). In germline, CDR1 is SGHVS, CDR2 FNYEAQ. The CDR3 runs to 14 residues. CDR3 in amino acids: CASSWGRVQDTQYF. The CDR3 bases are TGTGCCAGCAGCTGGGGCCGGGTCCAAGATACCCAGTACTTC.

This clonotype showed up many times. The chain has TRBV12-3 or TRBV12-4 and TRBJ1-2; D may be TRBD1 (5 bases). V was cut by 7 bases and J by 0 bases, with 12 bases left in between. The CDR3 totals 14 residues. The CDR3 region has the DNA TGTGCCAGCAATCGGGACGGAACTAACTATGGCTACACCTTC. It translates to CASNRDGTNYGYTF.

The chain uses TRBV7-2 and TRBJ2-1; D remains ambiguous. Deletions cut 5 bases from V and 0 bases from J, with 14 bases between. Germline V gene data show CDR1 as SGHTA and CDR2 as FQGNSA. The CDR3 is 16 residues long. CDR3 loop: CASSRVPFSSYNEQFF. Here the CDR3 DNA reads TGTGCCAGCAGCCGAGTCCCATTTAGCTCCTACAATGAGCAGTTCTTC.

This clonotype appeared a single time. This rearrangement joins TRBV7-3 to TRBJ2-3, with D perhaps TRBD2 (6 bases). CDR1 and CDR2 (germline): SGHTA, FQGTGA. The CDR3 has 12 amino acids. Trimming shortened V by 3 bases and J by 11 bases, and 12 bases separated the two germline ends. CDR3 residues: CASSFEGGEQYF. In DNA, the CDR3 is TGTGCCAGCAGCTTCGAGGGCGGGGAGCAGTATTTT. The full variable domain, with the rest looked up from reference TRBV7-3 and TRBJ2-3, is GAGVSQTPSNKVTEKGKYVELRCDPISGHTALYWYRQSLGQGPEFLIYFQGTGAADDSGLPNDRFFAVRPEGSVSTLKIQRTERGDSAVYLCASSFEGGEQYFGPGTRLTVL.

Only one count was recorded for this clonotype. The genes are TRBV27 and TRBJ2-1; 8 nucleotides agree with TRBD2. Per germline, CDR1 MNHEY and CDR2 SMNVEV (reference sequence). The V and J ends lost 4 bases and 10 bases, in that order; junction bases with no gene match: 6. The CDR3 is made up of 13 amino acids. CDR3 amino acids: CASSYREGLEQFF. CDR3 DNA sequence: TGTGCCAGCAGTTATCGGGAGGGTCTGGAGCAGTTCTTC.

V is TRBV7-2 and J is TRBJ2-5; 8 bases are a match to TRBD2. Germline CDR1 and CDR2: SGHTA and FQGNSA. The CDR3 sequence is 16 residues long. V shed 4 bases and J 13 bases; nucleotides not matched to a gene: 20. In DNA form, the CDR3 reads TGTGCCAGCAGCTCTGGGCGGGGGGCCGCGCGAACGTCCTGGTACTTC. Protein product: CASSSGRGAARTSWYF.

The V and J genes are TRBV7-8 and TRBJ2-1; 12 positions agree with TRBD2. Losses at the gene ends were 5 bases for V and 3 bases for J; bases not matched to a gene: 14. The germline CDR1 and CDR2 sequences are SGHVS and FQNEAQ. The CDR3 contains 19 residues. CDR3 amino acids: CASSLTSGRPRPDYNEQFF. The CDR3 nucleotides are TGTGCCAGCAGCCTGACTAGCGGGAGACCGCGCCCCGACTACAATGAGCAGTTCTTC. Full variable domain (rest looked up from reference TRBV7-8 and TRBJ2-1): GAGVSQSPRYKVAKRGQDVALRCDPISGHVSLFWYQQALGQGPEFLTYFQNEAQLDKSGLPSDRFFAERPEGSVSTLKIQRTQQEDSAVYLCASSLTSGRPRPDYNEQFFGPGTRLTVL.

The chain combines TRBV27 with TRBJ2-1; TRBD1 agrees at 9 bases. The CDR3 runs to 13 residues. V was clipped by 6 bases and J by 7 bases; unmatched bases: 4. Germline lookup yields CDR1 MNHEY and CDR2 SMNVEV (reference sequence). CDR3 nucleotides: TGTGCCAGCAGCGGACAGGGGTTTAATGAGCAGTTCTTC. Translation gives CASSGQGFNEQFF.

A word on this clonotype: Germline and junction disagree at one end, which may indicate a read error. The CDR3 protein is CASTYPTRGHVQLLETQYF. The CDR3 bases are TGTGCCAGCACTTACCCAACCAGGGGTCACGTGCAACTATTGGAGACCCAGTACTTC. The chain joins TRBV6-5 to TRBJ2-5; the D gene is possibly TRBD1 (6 bases). The germline V gene has CDR1 MNHEY and CDR2 SVGAGI. The CDR3 runs 19 residues.

About this clonotype itself: Its ends do not fully match the called genes, so a read error is possible. The rearrangement links TRBV6-1 to TRBJ2-3; the D gene is possibly TRBD1 (6 bases). The germline gives CDR1 MNHNS, CDR2 SASEGT. There are 14 residues in the CDR3. CDR3 coding DNA: TGTGCCAGCAAGGGGGTGGGAAATAAAAATATGCAGTATTTC. This encodes CASKGVGNKNMQYF.

This clonotype has only a few counts. Sequence at one end of the junction differs from germline and may be a read error. CDR3 region: CASRATGGGATETQYF. The CDR3, as DNA: TGTGCCAGCAGGGCTACTGGCGGCGGGGCCACAGAGACGCAGTATTTC. The chain carries TRBV12-3 or TRBV12-4 and TRBJ2-3; weak D call: TRBD2 (6 bases). The CDR3 runs 16 residues.

Note on this clonotype: One end of the junction fails to match germline, which may point to a read error. The CDR3 region is CASSNLGGGPGDTQYF. The CDR3 DNA reads as TGTGCCAGCAGCAACCTAGGGGGGGGGCCCGGAGATACGCAGTATTTC. The chain links TRBV7-8 to TRBJ2-3; D possibly corresponds to TRBD2 (7 bases). The CDR3 totals 16 residues. CDR1 and CDR2 from the germline V gene are SGHVS and FQNEAQ.